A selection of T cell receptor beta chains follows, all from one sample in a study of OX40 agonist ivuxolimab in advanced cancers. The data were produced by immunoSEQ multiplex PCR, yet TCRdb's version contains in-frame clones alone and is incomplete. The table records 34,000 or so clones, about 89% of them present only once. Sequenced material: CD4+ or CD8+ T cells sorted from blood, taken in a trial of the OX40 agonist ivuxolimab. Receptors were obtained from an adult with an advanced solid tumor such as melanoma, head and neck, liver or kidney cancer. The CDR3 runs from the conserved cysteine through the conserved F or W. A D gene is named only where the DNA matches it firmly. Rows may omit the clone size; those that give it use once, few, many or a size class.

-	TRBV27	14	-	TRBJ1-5	CASSLQGLNQPQHF	TGTGCCAGCAGTCTTCAGGGACTCAATCAGCCCCAGCATTTT
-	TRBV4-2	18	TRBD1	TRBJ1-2	CASSQLLQGGLANYGYTF	TGTGCCAGCAGCCAACTTCTACAGGGGGGGCTTGCTAACTATGGCTACACCTTC
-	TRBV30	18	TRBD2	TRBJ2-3	CAWGSKAGDLWSTDTQYF	TGTGCCTGGGGAAGTAAGGCGGGAGATCTGTGGAGCACAGATACGCAGTATTTT
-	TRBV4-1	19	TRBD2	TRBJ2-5	CASSHPTGTSGGFLETQYF	TGCGCCAGCAGCCACCCCACCGGGACTAGCGGGGGGTTTTTAGAGACCCAGTACTTC
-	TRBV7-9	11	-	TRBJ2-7	CASSLGVEQYF	TGTGCCAGCAGCTTGGGGGTCGAGCAGTACTTC
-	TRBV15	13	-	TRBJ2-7	CATSREDAYEQYF	TGTGCCACCAGCAGAGAAGACGCCTACGAGCAGTACTTC
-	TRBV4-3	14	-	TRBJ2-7	CASSEWSTSHEQYF	TGCGCCAGCAGCGAGTGGAGCACCTCCCACGAGCAGTACTTC
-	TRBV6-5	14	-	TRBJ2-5	CASSLPTRQETQYF	TGTGCCAGCAGCTTGCCGACCCGCCAAGAGACCCAGTACTTC
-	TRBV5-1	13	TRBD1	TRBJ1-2	CASGQGAAYGYTF	TGCGCCAGCGGTCAGGGGGCCGCCTATGGCTACACCTTC
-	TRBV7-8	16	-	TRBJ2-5	CASSLGGAGSVKTQYF	TGTGCCAGCAGCTTAGGAGGTGCGGGGTCCGTAAAGACCCAGTACTTC
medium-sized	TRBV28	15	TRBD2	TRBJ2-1	CASSLLVAGDHEQFF	TGTGCCAGCAGTTTATTGGTAGCGGGAGATCATGAGCAGTTCTTC
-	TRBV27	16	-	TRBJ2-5	CASSLFGRTIQETQYF	TGTGCCAGCAGTTTATTTGGAAGAACCATTCAAGAGACCCAGTACTTC
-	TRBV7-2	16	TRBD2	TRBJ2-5	CASSDPTSGNQETQYF	TGTGCCAGCAGCGACCCCACTAGCGGGAATCAAGAGACCCAGTACTTC
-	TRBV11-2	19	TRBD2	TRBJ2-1	CASSLVSSGSFAKNNEQFF	TGTGCCAGCAGCTTAGTTAGTAGCGGGAGTTTCGCGAAGAACAATGAGCAGTTCTTC
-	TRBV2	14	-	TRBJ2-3	CASTWDLSTDTQYF	TGTGCCAGCACATGGGACCTTTCCACAGATACGCAGTATTTT
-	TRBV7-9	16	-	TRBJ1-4	CASSLQIQGPNEKLFF	TGTGCCAGCAGTTTACAAATACAGGGCCCAAATGAAAAACTGTTTTTT
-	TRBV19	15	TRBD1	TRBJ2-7	CASSIASTGPLEQYF	TGTGCCAGTAGTATTGCCTCGACAGGGCCCCTCGAGCAGTACTTC
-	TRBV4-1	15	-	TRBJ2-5	CASSPRPRRQETQYF	TGCGCCAGCAGCCCCCGGCCGCGACGTCAAGAGACCCAGTACTTC
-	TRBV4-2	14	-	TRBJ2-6	CASSHLSGANVLTF	TGTGCCAGCAGCCACCTGTCTGGGGCCAACGTCCTGACTTTC
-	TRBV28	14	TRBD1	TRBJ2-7	CASSYTGGLVEQYF	TGTGCCAGCAGTTACACAGGGGGCTTGGTCGAGCAGTACTTC
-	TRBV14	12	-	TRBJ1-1	CASSQVNTEAFF	TGTGCCAGCAGCCAAGTGAACACTGAAGCTTTCTTT
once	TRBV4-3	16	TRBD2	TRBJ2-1	CASSQEWLAGYNEQFF	TGCGCCAGCAGCCAAGAATGGCTAGCGGGTTACAATGAGCAGTTCTTC
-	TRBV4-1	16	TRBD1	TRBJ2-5	CASSQGPGRGQETQYF	TGCGCCAGCAGCCAAGGTCCCGGCAGGGGGCAAGAGACCCAGTACTTC
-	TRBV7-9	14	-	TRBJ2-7	CASSLGSANYEQYF	TGTGCCAGCAGCTTAGGTTCAGCTAACTACGAGCAGTACTTC
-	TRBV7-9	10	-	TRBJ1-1	CASSLNEAFF	TGTGCCAGCAGCCTCAATGAAGCTTTCTTT
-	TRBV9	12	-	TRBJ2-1	CASSAGGSEQFF	TGTGCCAGCAGCGCCGGGGGAAGTGAGCAGTTCTTC
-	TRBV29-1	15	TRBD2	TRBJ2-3	CSVEGSSGGTDTQYF	TGCAGCGTTGAAGGGTCTAGCGGGGGTACAGATACGCAGTATTTT
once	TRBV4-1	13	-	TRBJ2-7	CASSQRLYYEQYF	TGCGCCAGCAGCCAACGACTGTACTACGAGCAGTACTTC
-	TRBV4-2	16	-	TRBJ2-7	CASSQEILGSSYEQYF	TGTGCCAGCAGCCAGGAAATACTAGGAAGCTCCTACGAGCAGTACTTC
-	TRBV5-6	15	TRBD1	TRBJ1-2	CASSLEGTGGRGYTF	TGTGCCAGCAGCTTGGAAGGGACAGGGGGACGGGGCTACACCTTC
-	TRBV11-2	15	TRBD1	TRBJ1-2	CASSLDRGSGYGYTF	TGTGCCAGCAGCTTAGACAGGGGGTCGGGCTATGGCTACACCTTC
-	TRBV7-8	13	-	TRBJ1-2	CASSSLDPGGYTF	TGTGCCAGCAGCTCCCTAGACCCAGGGGGCTACACCTTC
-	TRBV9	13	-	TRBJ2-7	CASSVEPAREQYF	TGTGCCAGCAGCGTAGAACCGGCGCGTGAGCAGTACTTC
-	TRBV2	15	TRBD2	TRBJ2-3	CASTLGRGSTDTQYF	TGTGCCAGCACCTTGGGGCGGGGGAGCACAGATACGCAGTATTTT
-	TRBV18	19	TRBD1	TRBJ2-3	CASSPLSRQGAGVADTQYF	TGTGCCAGCTCACCGCTCTCGCGACAGGGGGCCGGGGTAGCAGATACGCAGTATTTT
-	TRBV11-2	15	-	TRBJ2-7	CASSLALGGSYEQYF	TGTGCCAGCAGCTTAGCCCTTGGGGGGTCCTACGAGCAGTACTTC
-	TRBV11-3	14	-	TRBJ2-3	CASSLRYSTDTQYF	TGTGCCAGCAGCTTGAGGTACAGCACAGATACGCAGTATTTT
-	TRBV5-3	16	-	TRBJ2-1	CARSLVKGATYNEQFF	TGTGCCAGAAGCTTGGTGAAGGGCGCTACCTACAATGAGCAGTTCTTC
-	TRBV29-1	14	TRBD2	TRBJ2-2	CSVSAGVNTGELFF	TGCAGCGTTTCGGCGGGGGTGAACACCGGGGAGCTGTTTTTT
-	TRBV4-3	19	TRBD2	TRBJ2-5	CASSQGGNRLAGPQETQYF	TGCGCCAGCAGCCAAGGAGGCAACCGACTAGCGGGGCCCCAAGAGACCCAGTACTTC
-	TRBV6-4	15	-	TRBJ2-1	CASSDSPGSYNEQFF	TGTGCCAGCAGTGACTCCCCGGGGTCCTACAATGAGCAGTTCTTC
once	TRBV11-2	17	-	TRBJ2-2	CASSPYRRDGSTGELFF	TGTGCCAGCAGCCCTTATCGCAGGGATGGGAGCACCGGGGAGCTGTTTTTT
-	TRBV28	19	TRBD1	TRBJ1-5	CASSSWGTGGLGSAQPQHF	TGTGCCAGCAGTTCGTGGGGGACAGGGGGCCTCGGGTCGGCTCAGCCCCAGCATTTT
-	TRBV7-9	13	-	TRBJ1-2	CASSFVTAHGYTF	TGTGCCAGCAGCTTTGTCACAGCCCATGGCTACACCTTC
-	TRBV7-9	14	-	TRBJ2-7	CASSLEFWTDEQYF	TGTGCCAGCAGCTTAGAGTTTTGGACGGACGAGCAGTACTTC
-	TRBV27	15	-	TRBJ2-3	CASSLGTTVTDTQYF	TGTGCCAGCAGTTTGGGGACGACGGTCACAGATACGCAGTATTTT
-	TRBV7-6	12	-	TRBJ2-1	CASSLREDEQFF	TGTGCCAGCAGCTTACGAGAGGATGAGCAGTTCTTC
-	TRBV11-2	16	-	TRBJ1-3	CASSLVPETAGNTIYF	TGTGCCAGCAGCTTAGTCCCGGAGACCGCTGGAAACACCATATATTTT
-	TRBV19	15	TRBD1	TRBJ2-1	CASSDRQGYYNEQFF	TGTGCCAGTAGTGATAGACAGGGTTACTACAATGAGCAGTTCTTC
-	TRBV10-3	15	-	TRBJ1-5	CAISESASSNQPQHF	TGTGCCATCAGTGAGTCGGCAAGTAGCAATCAGCCCCAGCATTTT
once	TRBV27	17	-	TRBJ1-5	CASSLSGPARAGQPQHF	TGTGCCAGCAGTTTATCGGGGCCCGCCAGGGCGGGGCAGCCCCAGCATTTT
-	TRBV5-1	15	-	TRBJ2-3	CASSPPWAGESTQYF	TGCGCCAGCAGCCCCCCTTGGGCAGGGGAGAGTACGCAGTATTTT
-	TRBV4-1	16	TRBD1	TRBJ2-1	CASSHLQGVSYNEQFF	TGCGCCAGCAGCCACCTACAGGGGGTCTCCTACAATGAGCAGTTCTTC
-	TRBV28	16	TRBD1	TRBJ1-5	CASSSFTGVSNQPQHF	TGTGCCAGCAGTTCCTTTACAGGGGTAAGCAATCAGCCCCAGCATTTT
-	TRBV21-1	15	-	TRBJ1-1	CASSKRVGMNTEAFF	TGTGCCAGCAGCAAAAGGGTCGGGATGAACACTGAAGCTTTCTTT
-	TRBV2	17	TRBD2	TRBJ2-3	CASSVKSSGWSTDTQYF	TGTGCCAGCAGTGTAAAGTCTAGCGGGTGGAGCACAGATACGCAGTATTTT
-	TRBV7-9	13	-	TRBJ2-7	CASSPTSSYEQYF	TGTGCCAGCAGCCCGACTAGCTCCTACGAGCAGTACTTC
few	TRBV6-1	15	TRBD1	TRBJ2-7	CASSTGTGSTYEQYF	TGTGCCAGCAGTACCGGGACAGGGAGTACCTACGAGCAGTACTTC
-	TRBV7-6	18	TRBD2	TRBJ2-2	CASSLLGLAGFHTGELFF	TGTGCCAGCAGCTTACTTGGACTAGCGGGATTTCACACCGGGGAGCTGTTTTTT
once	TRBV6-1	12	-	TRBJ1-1	CASSPLGTEAFF	TGTGCCAGCAGTCCCCTAGGGACTGAAGCTTTCTTT